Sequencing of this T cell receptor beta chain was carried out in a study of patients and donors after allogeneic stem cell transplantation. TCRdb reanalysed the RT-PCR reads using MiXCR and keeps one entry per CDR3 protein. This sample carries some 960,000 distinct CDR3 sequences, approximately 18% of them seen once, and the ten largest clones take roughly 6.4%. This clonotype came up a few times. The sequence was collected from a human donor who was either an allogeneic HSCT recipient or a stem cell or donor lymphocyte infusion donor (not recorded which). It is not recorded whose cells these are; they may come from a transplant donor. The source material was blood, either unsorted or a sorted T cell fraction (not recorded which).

CDR3: CASSHGTGPTGELFF. DNA of the CDR3: TGCGCCAGCAGCCACGGGACAGGGCCCACCGGGGAGCTGTTTTTT. The gene calls are TRBV5-1 and TRBJ2-2; 9 nucleotides match TRBD1. Trimming took 4 bases from V and 4 from J; bases not matched to a gene: 5. Germline V gives CDR1 SGHRS, CDR2 YFSETQ. The CDR3 runs to 15 residues.